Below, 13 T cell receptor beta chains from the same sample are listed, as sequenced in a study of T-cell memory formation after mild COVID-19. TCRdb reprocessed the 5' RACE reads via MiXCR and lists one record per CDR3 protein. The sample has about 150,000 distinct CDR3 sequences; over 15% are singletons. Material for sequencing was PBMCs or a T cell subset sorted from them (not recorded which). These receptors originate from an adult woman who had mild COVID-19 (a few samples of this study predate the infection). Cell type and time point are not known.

CDR3 sequence (DNA): TGCAGTGCTAAATCGGGGACTACTAGGGGTGTCCGCGAGCAGTACTTC. This codes for CSAKSGTTRGVREQYF. This chain uses TRBV20-1 with TRBJ2-7, with TRBD2 matching over 7 bases. The V segment lost 4 bases and the J segment 6 bases; nucleotides outside the gene matches: 18. The CDR3 runs 16 residues. From germline, CDR1 is DFQATT and CDR2 SNEGSKA (reference sequence).

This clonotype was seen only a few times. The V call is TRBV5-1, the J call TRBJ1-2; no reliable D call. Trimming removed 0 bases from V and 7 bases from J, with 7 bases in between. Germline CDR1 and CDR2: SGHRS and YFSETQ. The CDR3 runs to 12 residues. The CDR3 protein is CASSLDVFGYTF. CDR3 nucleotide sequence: TGCGCCAGCAGCTTGGACGTTTTTGGCTACACCTTC.

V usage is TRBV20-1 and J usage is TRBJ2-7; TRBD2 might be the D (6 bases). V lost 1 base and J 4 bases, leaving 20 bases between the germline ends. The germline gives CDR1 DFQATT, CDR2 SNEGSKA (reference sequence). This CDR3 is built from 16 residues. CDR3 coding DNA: TGCAGTGCTAGAGTCGTAGGTCAGGGACGGGGGTACGAGCAGTACTTC. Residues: CSARVVGQGRGYEQYF.

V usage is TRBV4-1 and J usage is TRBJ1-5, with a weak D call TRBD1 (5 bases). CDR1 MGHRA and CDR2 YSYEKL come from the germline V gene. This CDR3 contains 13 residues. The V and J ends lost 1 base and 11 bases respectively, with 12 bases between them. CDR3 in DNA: TGCGCCAGCAGCCAAGTGGGGGGTACAGCCCAGCATTTT. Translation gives CASSQVGGTAQHF.

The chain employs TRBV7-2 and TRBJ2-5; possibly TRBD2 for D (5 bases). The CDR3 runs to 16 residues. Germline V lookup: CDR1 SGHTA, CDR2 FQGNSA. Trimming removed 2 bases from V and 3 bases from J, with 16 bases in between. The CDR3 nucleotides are TGTGCCAGCAGCTTAACCCTACTAGGGCCCGAAGAGACCCAGTACTTC. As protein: CASSLTLLGPEETQYF. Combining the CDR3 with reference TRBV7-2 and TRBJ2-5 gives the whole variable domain GAGVSQSPSNKVTEKGKDVELRCDPISGHTALYWYRQSLGQGLEFLIYFQGNSAPDKSGLPSDRFSAERTGGSVSTLTIQRTQQEDSAVYLCASSLTLLGPEETQYFGPGTRLLVL.

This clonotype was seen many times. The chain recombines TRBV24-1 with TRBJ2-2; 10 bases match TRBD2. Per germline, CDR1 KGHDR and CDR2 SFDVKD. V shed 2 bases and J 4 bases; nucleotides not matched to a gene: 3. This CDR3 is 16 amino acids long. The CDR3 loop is CATSDSRLAGTGELFF. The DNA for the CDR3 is TGTGCCACCAGTGATTCTCGACTAGCGGGCACCGGGGAGCTGTTTTTT.

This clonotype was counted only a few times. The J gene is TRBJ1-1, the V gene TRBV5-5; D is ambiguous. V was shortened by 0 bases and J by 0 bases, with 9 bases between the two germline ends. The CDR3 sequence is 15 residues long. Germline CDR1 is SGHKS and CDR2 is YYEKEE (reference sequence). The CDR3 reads CASSLVPAMNTEAFF. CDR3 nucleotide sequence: TGTGCCAGCAGCTTGGTACCGGCTATGAACACTGAAGCTTTCTTT. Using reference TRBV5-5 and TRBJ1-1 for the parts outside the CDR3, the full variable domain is DAGVTQSPTHLIKTRGQQVTLRCSPISGHKSVSWYQQVLGQGPQFIFQYYEKEERGRGNFPDRFSARQFPNYSSELNVNALLLGDSALYLCASSLVPAMNTEAFFGQGTRLTVV.

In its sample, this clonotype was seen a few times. In DNA, the CDR3 is TGCGCCAGCAGCTTAGAGGTAGCCTCTCGCGAGCAGTACTTC. It yields the protein CASSLEVASREQYF. The V gene is TRBV5-1, the J gene TRBJ2-7, with D unclear. CDR3 length: 14 amino acids. Germline loops: CDR1 SGHRS, CDR2 YFSETQ. V shed 2 bases and J shed 6 bases, with 15 bases lying between them.

CDR3 amino acids: CASSYSPGTVYGYTF. As DNA, the CDR3 is TGTGCCAGCAGTTATTCTCCCGGGACAGTCTATGGCTACACCTTC. This chain uses TRBV27 with TRBJ1-2, with 7 bases matching TRBD1. The CDR3 is 15 amino acids. Unmatched junction bases numbered 9, after V lost 4 bases and J lost 4 bases. From germline, CDR1 is MNHEY and CDR2 SMNVEV (reference sequence).

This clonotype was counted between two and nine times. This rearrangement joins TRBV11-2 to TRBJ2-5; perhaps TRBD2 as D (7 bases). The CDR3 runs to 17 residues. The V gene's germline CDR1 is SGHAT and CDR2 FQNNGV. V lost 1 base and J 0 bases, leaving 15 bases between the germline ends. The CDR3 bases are TGTGCCAGCAGCTTAGGGAAGGGGGGGCTGTACCAAGAGACCCAGTACTTC. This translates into CASSLGKGGLYQETQYF.

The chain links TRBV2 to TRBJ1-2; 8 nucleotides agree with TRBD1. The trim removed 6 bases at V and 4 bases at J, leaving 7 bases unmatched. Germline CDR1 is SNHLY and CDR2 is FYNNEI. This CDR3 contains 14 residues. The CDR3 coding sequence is TGTGCCAGCAGAGACAGGGGAACGGCCTATGGCTACACCTTC. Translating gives CASRDRGTAYGYTF.

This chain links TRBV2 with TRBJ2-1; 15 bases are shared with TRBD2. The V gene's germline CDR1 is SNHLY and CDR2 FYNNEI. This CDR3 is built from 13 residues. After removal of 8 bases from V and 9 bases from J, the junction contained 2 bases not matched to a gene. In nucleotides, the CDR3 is TGTGCCAGCGGGACTAGCGGGAGGATTGAGCAGTTCTTC. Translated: CASGTSGRIEQFF.

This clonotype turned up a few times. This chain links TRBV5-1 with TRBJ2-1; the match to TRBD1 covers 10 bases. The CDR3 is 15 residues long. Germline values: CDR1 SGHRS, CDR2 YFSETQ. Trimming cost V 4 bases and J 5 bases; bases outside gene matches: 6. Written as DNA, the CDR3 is TGCGCCAGCAGCGGCGGGACAGGGGTTCACAATGAGCAGTTCTTC. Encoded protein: CASSGGTGVHNEQFF.